These T cell receptor beta chains were read from a single sample in a study of blood T cells in healthy people across ages. MiXCR was run by TCRdb on the 5' RACE reads, yielding one entry per CDR3 protein. The sample yields 550,000 to 800,000 distinct CDR3 sequences, roughly 21% seen once. Sequencing used blood. These receptors were taken from a man between 65 and 80 years old in good health. CDR3s include the opening cysteine and the closing phenylalanine or tryptophan. A D gene is named only where the DNA matches it firmly. Clone size, where shown, is once, few, many, or a class for clones that have expanded.

clone_size,d_call,j_call,v_call,cdr3_nt,cdr3_aa
.,.,TRBJ2-2,TRBV28,TGTGCCAGCAGTTTATTCCAGGTGGCCGGGGAGCTGTTTTTT,CASSLFQVAGELFF
few,TRBD2,TRBJ2-5,TRBV5-1,TGCGCCAGCAGCTTAAGGACTAGCGCCCAAGAGACCCAGTACTTC,CASSLRTSAQETQYF
.,.,TRBJ2-5,TRBV7-8,TGTGCCAGCAGCTCCACAGGTTCCCAAGAGACCCAGTACTTC,CASSSTGSQETQYF
.,TRBD1,TRBJ2-7,TRBV6-1,TGTGCCAGCAGTCCTGGACAGGGGTGGGAGCAGTACTTC,CASSPGQGWEQYF
.,TRBD1,TRBJ2-7,TRBV6-2/TRBV6-3,TGTGCCAGCAGTTACCCCATAGACGGGACAGGGGACGAGCAGTACTTC,CASSYPIDGTGDEQYF
few,.,TRBJ2-7,TRBV27,TGTGCCAGCACGATCGGGCAGGGAAGCTCCTACGAGCAGTACTTC,CASTIGQGSSYEQYF
.,TRBD2,TRBJ2-3,TRBV28,TGTGCCAGCAGTTTGCCGGGGGCGGGAGGGGGTACGCAGTATTTT,CASSLPGAGGGTQYF
.,TRBD1,TRBJ2-1,TRBV28,TGTGCCAGCAGTTTGGACAGGTCGGGCTACAATGAGCAGTTCTTC,CASSLDRSGYNEQFF
many,.,TRBJ2-3,TRBV24-1,TGTGCCACCAGTGACTCCACTACAGATACGCAGTATTTT,CATSDSTTDTQYF
many,.,TRBJ2-7,TRBV28,TGTGCCAGCAGTTTTGGTCCTCAAGTCCACGAGCAGTACTTC,CASSFGPQVHEQYF
few,.,TRBJ2-5,TRBV5-1,TGCGCCAGCAGCTCTGGGGGGGCGGAAGAGACCCAGTACTTC,CASSSGGAEETQYF
few,TRBD1,TRBJ2-1,TRBV7-2,TGTGCCAGCAGCTACGGCGCAGGGGGCGGTTCCTACAATGAGCAGTTCTTC,CASSYGAGGGSYNEQFF
.,.,TRBJ2-1,TRBV25-1,TGTGCCAGCAGTCCGGGGTATAGGGATGAGCAGTTCTTC,CASSPGYRDEQFF
few,.,TRBJ1-6,TRBV19,TGTGCCAGTAGAGGGGACTTGGATTCACCCCTCCACTTT,CASRGDLDSPLHF
.,.,TRBJ2-1,TRBV11-2,TGTGCCAGCAGCCCCGGCCAGAGGGCAAATGAGCAGTTCTTC,CASSPGQRANEQFF
.,TRBD1,TRBJ2-6,TRBV18,TGTGCCAGCTCACCCCCGGGACAGGCCACCTCTGGGGCCAACGTCCTGACTTTC,CASSPPGQATSGANVLTF
.,TRBD2,TRBJ2-5,TRBV2,TGTGCCAGCAGTGTGCGGGGGGCATATCAAGAGACCCAGTACTTC,CASSVRGAYQETQYF
.,.,TRBJ1-4,TRBV6-1,TGTGCCAGCAGTGAAGGGACAGCTAATGAAAAACTGTTTTTT,CASSEGTANEKLFF
.,.,TRBJ1-4,TRBV9,TGTGCCAGCAGCCTAGGGGCGGCGGATGAAAAACTGTTTTTT,CASSLGAADEKLFF
.,TRBD1,TRBJ2-2,TRBV19,TGTGCCAGTAACAGCCAGGGGGCAAACACCGGGGAGCTGTTTTTT,CASNSQGANTGELFF
.,.,TRBJ2-3,TRBV6-6,TGTGCCAGCAGTCACGGAGGAACAGATACGCAGTATTTT,CASSHGGTDTQYF
few,TRBD1,TRBJ1-5,TRBV5-1,TGCGCCAGCAGCTTGGGGACAGGGGGATATCAGCCCCAGCATTTT,CASSLGTGGYQPQHF
.,.,TRBJ2-5,TRBV5-5,TGTGCCAGCAGCTTGGCCCCGGGGAAGGAGACCCAGTACTTC,CASSLAPGKETQYF
.,TRBD2,TRBJ2-5,TRBV20-1,TGCAGTGCCCTGGGACTAGCGGGTTTGGAGACCCAGTACTTC,CSALGLAGLETQYF
few,.,TRBJ2-5,TRBV12-3/TRBV12-4,TGTGCCAGCACTACCAGTACGAAGACCCGGTACTTC,CASTTSTKTRYF
many,.,TRBJ1-5,TRBV21-1,TGTGCCAGCAGCAATGTACTGGGACAGGGTTTTAATCAGCCCCAGCATTTT,CASSNVLGQGFNQPQHF
.,TRBD2,TRBJ2-5,TRBV12-3/TRBV12-4,TGTGCCAGCAGTCCAACGGGACTAGCGGGCGACTTGGGCGAGACCCAGTACTTC,CASSPTGLAGDLGETQYF